These T cell receptor beta chains were read from a single sample in a study of T cell changes during pregnancy in multiple sclerosis. The assay was immunoSEQ multiplex PCR, and TCRdb's table has in-frame clones only and misses some. The sample holds 85,000 to 95,000 clones; roughly 89% are singletons and the top ten take approximately 1.7%. The source was peripheral blood, collected after pregnancy. The receptor set was obtained from a female donor in good health, enrolled as a control in a pregnancy study. Each CDR3 is given with its conserved first and last residue. The D gene is left open where the match is weak. Part of the rows lack a size; the others show once, few, many or a class for expanded clones.

size: once; D: TRBD2; V: TRBV4-1; J: TRBJ2-7; length: 14; CDR3: CASSRGLGNYEQYF; DNA: TGCGCCAGCAGCCGGGGACTAGGGAACTACGAGCAGTACTTC
size: NA; D: TRBD1; V: TRBV19; J: TRBJ2-4; length: 16; CDR3: CASSIDWDRAKNIQYF; DNA: TGTGCCAGTAGTATAGACTGGGACAGGGCCAAAAACATTCAGTACTTC
size: few; D: NA; V: TRBV7-8; J: TRBJ1-6; length: 14; CDR3: CASSLAQANSPLHF; DNA: TGTGCCAGCAGCTTAGCCCAGGCGAATTCACCCCTCCACTTT
size: NA; D: TRBD1; V: TRBV5-8; J: TRBJ1-1; length: 14; CDR3: CASSSPDRAVGAFF; DNA: TGTGCCAGCAGCTCCCCGGACAGGGCGGTTGGAGCTTTCTTT
size: NA; D: NA; V: TRBV27; J: TRBJ1-5; length: 13; CDR3: CASSSESNQPQHF; DNA: TGTGCCAGCAGTTCGGAGAGCAATCAGCCCCAGCATTTT
size: NA; D: NA; V: TRBV30; J: TRBJ1-1; length: 13; CDR3: CALGRGENTEAFF; DNA: TGTGCCTTGGGTCGGGGGGAGAACACTGAAGCTTTCTTT
size: NA; D: NA; V: TRBV28; J: TRBJ1-4; length: 15; CDR3: CAGRTTTALNEKLFF; DNA: TGTGCCGGCAGGACCACTACTGCGCTTAATGAAAAACTGTTTTTT
size: NA; D: TRBD2; V: TRBV30; J: TRBJ2-5; length: 13; CDR3: CAWGAGTKGTQYF; DNA: TGTGCCTGGGGGGCCGGGACTAAGGGGACCCAGTACTTC
size: NA; D: NA; V: TRBV7-2; J: TRBJ1-5; length: 13; CDR3: CASSLSRNQPQHF; DNA: TGTGCCAGCAGCTTGTCCCGGAATCAGCCCCAGCATTTT
size: NA; D: NA; V: TRBV7-2; J: TRBJ2-2; length: 14; CDR3: CASSRDINTGELFF; DNA: TGTGCCAGCAGCCGGGACATAAACACCGGGGAGCTGTTTTTT
size: NA; D: NA; V: TRBV19; J: TRBJ2-2; length: 14; CDR3: CASSIGQGTGELFF; DNA: TGTGCCAGTAGTATTGGGCAGGGCACCGGGGAGCTGTTTTTT
size: NA; D: NA; V: TRBV5-1; J: TRBJ1-1; length: 14; CDR3: CASSLGGGGTEAFF; DNA: TGCGCCAGCAGCTTGGGCGGGGGCGGCACTGAAGCTTTCTTT
size: NA; D: TRBD1; V: TRBV16; J: TRBJ1-2; length: 14; CDR3: CASSQSGTAYGYTF; DNA: TGTGCCAGCAGCCAATCCGGGACAGCATATGGCTACACCTTC
size: NA; D: TRBD1; V: TRBV19; J: TRBJ1-5; length: 14; CDR3: CASSMVLGQGSQHF; DNA: TGTGCCAGTAGTATGGTGTTGGGACAGGGATCCCAGCATTTT
size: NA; D: NA; V: TRBV2; J: TRBJ1-6; length: 15; CDR3: CASKPRGPYNSPLHF; DNA: TGTGCCAGCAAACCCAGGGGACCCTATAATTCACCCCTCCACTTT
size: NA; D: NA; V: TRBV30; J: TRBJ2-7; length: 14; CDR3: CAWSGAGLSYEQYF; DNA: TGTGCCTGGAGTGGCGCAGGACTATCCTACGAGCAGTACTTC
size: NA; D: NA; V: TRBV7-2; J: TRBJ1-5; length: 15; CDR3: CASSQDTSRNQPQHF; DNA: TGTGCCAGCAGCCAGGACACAAGTCGCAATCAGCCCCAGCATTTT
size: once; D: TRBD2; V: TRBV6-1; J: TRBJ2-1; length: 14; CDR3: CASSEQLAGVGQFF; DNA: TGTGCCAGCAGTGAACAACTAGCGGGGGTTGGGCAGTTCTTC
size: NA; D: NA; V: TRBV7-9; J: TRBJ2-2; length: 15; CDR3: CASSLKVSGTGELFF; DNA: TGTGCCAGCAGCTTAAAGGTCAGCGGCACCGGGGAGCTGTTTTTT
size: NA; D: NA; V: TRBV7-2; J: TRBJ2-2; length: 14; CDR3: CASSRDFLPGELFF; DNA: TGTGCCAGCAGCCGAGACTTTTTGCCCGGGGAGCTGTTTTTT
size: NA; D: NA; V: TRBV6-1; J: TRBJ2-2; length: 11; CDR3: CASRATGELFF; DNA: TGTGCCAGCAGGGCCACCGGGGAGCTGTTTTTT
size: NA; D: TRBD1; V: TRBV27; J: TRBJ2-1; length: 14; CDR3: CASSFRGQGTEQFF; DNA: TGTGCCAGCAGTTTTAGGGGACAGGGCACTGAGCAGTTCTTC
size: NA; D: NA; V: TRBV27; J: TRBJ2-7; length: 14; CDR3: CASSPLPGVYEQYF; DNA: TGTGCCAGCAGTCCCCTGCCAGGGGTCTACGAGCAGTACTTC
size: once; D: TRBD2; V: TRBV7-9; J: TRBJ2-7; length: 18; CDR3: CASGPLETSGGSSYEQYF; DNA: TGTGCCAGCGGCCCTCTGGAGACTAGCGGGGGTTCTTCCTACGAGCAGTACTTC
size: NA; D: TRBD2; V: TRBV27; J: TRBJ2-1; length: 15; CDR3: CASSSLAGSYNEQFF; DNA: TGTGCCAGCAGTTCACTAGCGGGGAGCTACAATGAGCAGTTCTTC
size: NA; D: TRBD2; V: TRBV11-2; J: TRBJ2-3; length: 16; CDR3: CASSLTPGLASDTQYF; DNA: TGTGCCAGCAGTTTGACCCCGGGACTAGCCAGTGATACGCAGTATTTT
size: NA; D: NA; V: TRBV27; J: TRBJ1-2; length: 13; CDR3: CASRETEHYGYTF; DNA: TGTGCCAGCAGGGAGACGGAGCACTATGGCTACACCTTC
size: NA; D: NA; V: TRBV5-4; J: TRBJ2-1; length: 13; CDR3: CASSLVGPDEQFF; DNA: TGTGCCAGCAGCTTGGTGGGCCCGGATGAGCAGTTCTTC
size: NA; D: NA; V: TRBV25-1; J: TRBJ1-1; length: 12; CDR3: CASSEHSTEAFF; DNA: TGTGCCAGCAGTGAGCACAGCACTGAAGCTTTCTTT
size: NA; D: TRBD1; V: TRBV5-5; J: TRBJ1-1; length: 15; CDR3: CASSTAGTGNTEAFF; DNA: TGTGCCAGCAGCACTGCGGGGACAGGGAACACTGAAGCTTTCTTT
size: NA; D: NA; V: TRBV19; J: TRBJ1-1; length: 13; CDR3: CASSGLRGPEAFF; DNA: TGTGCCAGTAGTGGCCTCAGGGGACCTGAAGCTTTCTTT
size: NA; D: NA; V: TRBV7-9; J: TRBJ1-2; length: 13; CDR3: CASSLTSGGGYTF; DNA: TGTGCCAGCAGCTTAACCTCTGGAGGCGGCTACACCTTC
size: NA; D: NA; V: TRBV7-9; J: TRBJ1-1; length: 13; CDR3: CASSLDRGSGAFF; DNA: TGTGCCAGCAGCTTAGATCGGGGGTCTGGAGCTTTCTTT
size: NA; D: NA; V: TRBV12-5; J: TRBJ1-2; length: 13; CDR3: CASGPQEDDGYTF; DNA: TGTGCTAGTGGACCGCAGGAGGACGATGGCTACACCTTC
size: once; D: NA; V: TRBV11-2; J: TRBJ2-7; length: 13; CDR3: CASSFFDTDEQYF; DNA: TGTGCCAGCAGCTTCTTCGACACGGACGAGCAGTACTTC
size: once; D: NA; V: TRBV7-6; J: TRBJ2-7; length: 16; CDR3: CASSLSGGRPTYEQYF; DNA: TGTGCCAGCAGCTTATCGGGGGGCCGGCCTACCTACGAGCAGTACTTC
size: NA; D: TRBD2; V: TRBV7-2; J: TRBJ2-7; length: 16; CDR3: CASSRPTSGVSYEQYF; DNA: TGTGCCAGCAGTCGCCCGACTAGCGGGGTCTCCTACGAGCAGTACTTC
size: NA; D: NA; V: TRBV29-1; J: TRBJ1-1; length: 12; CDR3: CSVATGNTEAFF; DNA: TGCAGCGTTGCGACAGGGAACACTGAAGCTTTCTTT
size: NA; D: NA; V: TRBV5-1; J: TRBJ2-5; length: 13; CDR3: CASSLSHQEAQYF; DNA: TGCGCCAGCAGCTTGTCCCACCAAGAGGCCCAGTACTTC
size: NA; D: TRBD1; V: TRBV6-5; J: TRBJ1-1; length: 12; CDR3: CASSKDRSRAFF; DNA: TGTGCCAGCAGCAAGGACAGGTCGAGAGCTTTCTTT
size: NA; D: TRBD1; V: TRBV6-1; J: TRBJ1-2; length: 14; CDR3: CASTPGQGIYGYTF; DNA: TGTGCCAGCACGCCGGGACAGGGTATCTATGGCTACACCTTC
size: NA; D: TRBD1; V: TRBV18; J: TRBJ2-7; length: 15; CDR3: CASSLPGQGTYEQYF; DNA: TGTGCCAGCTCACTTCCGGGACAGGGGACCTACGAGCAGTACTTC
size: NA; D: NA; V: TRBV4-1; J: TRBJ2-1; length: 13; CDR3: CASSQQSGWEQFF; DNA: TGCGCCAGCAGCCAACAATCCGGGTGGGAGCAGTTCTTC
size: NA; D: TRBD1; V: TRBV7-3; J: TRBJ2-2; length: 15; CDR3: CASSALQGAVGELFF; DNA: TGTGCCAGCAGCGCCTTGCAGGGGGCGGTCGGGGAGCTGTTTTTT
size: NA; D: NA; V: TRBV7-2; J: TRBJ2-5; length: 16; CDR3: CASSLGGGGGQETQYF; DNA: TGTGCCAGCAGCTTAGGGGGGGGAGGGGGGCAAGAGACCCAGTACTTC
size: NA; D: NA; V: TRBV5-4; J: TRBJ1-6; length: 17; CDR3: CASSIWGWGESNSPLHF; DNA: TGTGCCAGCAGCATTTGGGGTTGGGGGGAATCAAATTCACCCCTCCACTTT
size: NA; D: NA; V: TRBV9; J: TRBJ1-6; length: 14; CDR3: CASSPTTVNSPLHF; DNA: TGTGCCAGCAGCCCCACGACAGTGAATTCACCCCTCCACTTT
size: NA; D: NA; V: TRBV11-3; J: TRBJ1-1; length: 13; CDR3: CASSPPQGTEAFF; DNA: TGTGCCAGCAGCCCTCCGCAGGGCACTGAAGCTTTCTTT
size: NA; D: NA; V: TRBV6-5; J: TRBJ1-2; length: 13; CDR3: CASSDTANYGYTF; DNA: TGTGCCAGCAGCGACACCGCTAACTATGGCTACACCTTC
size: NA; D: NA; V: TRBV6-5; J: TRBJ2-7; length: 14; CDR3: CASSYSDSVGEQYF; DNA: TGTGCCAGCAGTTACTCAGATAGCGTGGGCGAGCAGTACTTC
size: NA; D: NA; V: TRBV10-3; J: TRBJ1-5; length: 13; CDR3: CAISEGTNQPQHF; DNA: TGTGCCATCAGTGAGGGGACAAATCAGCCCCAGCATTTT
size: once; D: NA; V: TRBV28; J: TRBJ2-2; length: 16; CDR3: CASSLQGPTGTGELFF; DNA: TGTGCCAGCAGTTTGCAGGGGCCCACGGGGACCGGGGAGCTGTTTTTT
size: NA; D: NA; V: TRBV13; J: TRBJ2-7; length: 15; CDR3: CASSRGAGLLDEQYF; DNA: TGTGCCAGCAGCCGGGGCGCGGGGCTCTTGGACGAGCAGTACTTC
size: NA; D: TRBD2; V: TRBV7-2; J: TRBJ2-3; length: 17; CDR3: CASSPLTSGGAKDTQYF; DNA: TGTGCCAGCAGCCCGTTAACTAGCGGGGGGGCCAAGGATACGCAGTATTTT
size: once; D: NA; V: TRBV7-2; J: TRBJ1-1; length: 13; CDR3: CASSSRGGTEAFF; DNA: TGTGCCAGCAGCTCCCGCGGGGGCACTGAAGCTTTCTTT
size: once; D: NA; V: TRBV6-4; J: TRBJ1-1; length: 14; CDR3: CASSPGRGNTEAFF; DNA: TGTGCCAGCAGTCCCGGGAGAGGTAACACTGAAGCTTTCTTT
size: NA; D: TRBD1; V: TRBV27; J: TRBJ1-5; length: 13; CDR3: CASRDRAHQPQHF; DNA: TGTGCCAGCAGAGACAGGGCCCATCAGCCCCAGCATTTT
size: once; D: TRBD1; V: TRBV6-1; J: TRBJ2-3; length: 15; CDR3: CASSARTGSTDTQYF; DNA: TGTGCCAGCAGTGCCCGGACAGGGAGCACAGATACGCAGTATTTT